What follows describes a single T cell receptor beta chain. The target antigen is unknown. V was trimmed by 2 bases and J by 9 bases, leaving 17 bases between them. This CDR3 is built from 15 residues. Germline V gene data show CDR1 as LNHNV and CDR2 as YYDKDF (reference sequence). These data are taken from a study of cytomegalovirus exposure and HLA in healthy donors. Overall study: Out of roughly 200 million T cells, an earlier analysis found over 100 million unique TCR beta sequences in total. There were some 81 million unique TCRs (from HLA-typed donors) in an early data release. Overall study results and limits: Beyond CMV serostatus, there was no information to go on about immune exposure. Cytomegalovirus association was assigned to over 150 TCR beta chains.

It was with 60 Vbeta and 13 Jbeta primers that the PCR ran. TCRdb's copy holds only in-frame clones and misses some; the assay was immunoSEQ multiplex PCR. Here the sample spans approximately 200,000 clones, less than 85% being singletons. The rearrangement joins TRBV15 to TRBJ1-5; D is possibly TRBD1 (6 bases). Sequenced: PBMCs. This sequence was found in a man aged 25 to 40 in good health and CMV-seropositive. The CDR3 protein is CATSRQVGGGGPQHF. As DNA, the CDR3 is TGTGCCACCAGCAGACAGGTGGGGGGCGGGGGGCCCCAGCATTTT.